These T cell receptor beta chains were read from a single sample in a study of cytotoxic CD8 clonotypes in ibrutinib-treated CLL. Sequencing was performed with immunoSEQ multiplex PCR; in TCRdb, only in-frame clones are kept and a portion is missing. The sample lists about 49,000 clones; approximately 50% were seen once. The input for sequencing was PBMCs, taken after 12 months of ibrutinib treatment. The source is a human donor with chronic lymphocytic leukemia. Each CDR3 is given with its conserved first and last residue. The D gene is left open where the match is weak. Size tells how often a clone was seen (once, few, many) or the class of an expanded clone, and some rows leave it out.

D | J | size | V | CDR3 | DNA
TRBD1 | TRBJ1-5 | - | TRBV27 | CASSSGQAAKSQHF | TGTGCCAGCAGTTCTGGACAGGCGGCCAAGTCCCAGCATTTT
- | TRBJ2-5 | few | TRBV30 | CAWSVARAETQYF | TGTGCCTGGAGTGTAGCCAGGGCAGAGACCCAGTACTTC
TRBD1 | TRBJ1-1 | many | TRBV28 | CASSSPTGGRTEAFF | TGTGCCAGCAGTTCCCCGACAGGGGGCCGTACTGAAGCTTTCTTT
- | TRBJ1-5 | - | TRBV19 | CASSIERLNQPQHF | TGTGCCAGTAGTATAGAGCGGCTAAATCAGCCCCAGCATTTT
TRBD1 | TRBJ2-2 | few | TRBV27 | CASSSRQGNTGELFF | TGTGCCAGCAGTTCGCGACAGGGGAACACCGGGGAGCTGTTTTTT
- | TRBJ2-7 | - | TRBV7-2 | CASSLSGEDEQYF | TGTGCCAGCAGCTTATCGGGTGAGGACGAGCAGTACTTC
- | TRBJ1-4 | few | TRBV30 | CAWSVSEKLFF | TGTGCCTGGAGTGTATCGGAAAAACTGTTTTTT
TRBD1 | TRBJ2-1 | - | TRBV7-2 | CASSFSPTGEHNEQFF | TGTGCCAGCAGCTTTTCCCCGACAGGGGAACACAATGAGCAGTTCTTC
TRBD1 | TRBJ1-2 | - | TRBV4-1 | CASRGGTGDPGYTF | TGCGCCAGCAGGGGGGGGACAGGGGACCCTGGCTACACCTTC
- | TRBJ1-4 | - | TRBV6-6 | CASSNEKLFF | TGTGCCAGTTCAAATGAAAAACTGTTTTTT
TRBD2 | TRBJ2-2 | - | TRBV2 | CASRGLAGVNTGELFF | TGTGCCAGCAGGGGACTAGCGGGAGTGAACACCGGGGAGCTGTTTTTT
TRBD1 | TRBJ2-7 | - | TRBV6-1 | CASSLLPGQNYEQYF | TGTGCCAGCAGTCTACTCCCGGGACAGAACTACGAGCAGTACTTC
- | TRBJ2-7 | - | TRBV27 | CASSYGGVGLYEQYF | TGTGCCAGCAGTTACGGCGGGGTCGGGTTGTACGAGCAGTACTTC
TRBD2 | TRBJ2-1 | - | TRBV7-3 | CASSFVGSGSKDNEQFF | TGTGCCAGCAGCTTCGTCGGTAGCGGGAGTAAGGACAATGAGCAGTTCTTC
TRBD1 | TRBJ2-3 | - | TRBV6-6 | CASRPAGGADTQYF | TGTGCCAGCAGACCCGCAGGGGGAGCAGATACGCAGTATTTT
- | TRBJ2-1 | - | TRBV6-6 | CASSARGLGQFF | TGTGCCAGCAGTGCGCGAGGCCTGGGGCAGTTCTTC
TRBD1 | TRBJ1-2 | - | TRBV7-9 | CASSPRGFGAGGNYGYTF | TGTGCCAGCAGCCCTAGGGGTTTCGGTGCAGGGGGTAACTATGGCTACACCTTC
- | TRBJ1-4 | - | TRBV10-3 | CAISEEWVRRKLFF | TGTGCCATCAGTGAGGAATGGGTTAGGAGAAAACTGTTTTTT
TRBD1 | TRBJ1-4 | few | TRBV7-9 | CASSSGQGFRNEKLFF | TGTGCCAGCAGCTCGGGACAGGGGTTCAGGAATGAAAAACTGTTTTTT
TRBD2 | TRBJ2-7 | few | TRBV7-9 | CASSLAGGPSGYEQYF | TGTGCCAGCAGTCTAGCGGGAGGGCCTAGCGGCTACGAGCAGTACTTC
- | TRBJ1-2 | - | TRBV11-2 | CASTTSGKGGYTF | TGTGCCAGCACAACTTCGGGGAAGGGCGGCTACACCTTC
- | TRBJ2-1 | - | TRBV5-8 | CASSLFPLGDYNEQFF | TGTGCCAGCAGCTTGTTTCCGTTAGGGGACTACAATGAGCAGTTCTTC
TRBD2 | TRBJ2-2 | few | TRBV28 | CASSVDPSGSVGELFF | TGTGCCAGCAGTGTGGATCCTAGCGGGAGCGTCGGGGAGCTGTTTTTT
- | TRBJ1-5 | - | TRBV21-1 | CASSKGGAPDRDSNQPQHF | TGTGCCAGCAGCAAAGGGGGGGCGCCGGACAGGGATAGCAATCAGCCCCAGCATTTT
TRBD2 | TRBJ2-1 | many | TRBV9 | CASSPTSGRFNEQFF | TGTGCCAGCAGCCCGACTAGCGGGAGGTTTAATGAGCAGTTCTTC
TRBD1 | TRBJ1-1 | - | TRBV5-1 | CASSDRGTEAFF | TGCGCCAGCAGCGACAGGGGAACTGAAGCTTTCTTT
TRBD2 | TRBJ2-4 | - | TRBV19 | CASSIGLAKNIQYF | TGTGCCAGTAGTATAGGACTAGCGAAAAACATTCAGTACTTC
- | TRBJ1-2 | - | TRBV29-1 | CSVLTQGPLYGYTF | TGCAGCGTACTAACTCAGGGGCCGCTCTATGGCTACACCTTC
- | TRBJ2-7 | - | TRBV29-1 | CSVEVKGRDYEQYF | TGCAGCGTTGAAGTAAAGGGCAGGGACTACGAGCAGTACTTC